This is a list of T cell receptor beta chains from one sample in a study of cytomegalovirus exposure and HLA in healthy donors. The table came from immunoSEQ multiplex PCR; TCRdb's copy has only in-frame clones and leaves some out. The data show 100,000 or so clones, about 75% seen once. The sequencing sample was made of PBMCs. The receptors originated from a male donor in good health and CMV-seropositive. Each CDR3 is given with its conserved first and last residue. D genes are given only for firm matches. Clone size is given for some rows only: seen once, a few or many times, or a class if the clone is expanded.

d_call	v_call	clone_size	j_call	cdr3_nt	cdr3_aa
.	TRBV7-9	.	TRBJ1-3	TGTGCCAGCAGCTTAGGACTACGGCACTCTGGAAACACCATATATTTT	CASSLGLRHSGNTIYF
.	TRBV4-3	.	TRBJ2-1	TGCGCCAGCAGCCCGACAGGTAGCTCCTACAATGAGCAGTTCTTC	CASSPTGSSYNEQFF
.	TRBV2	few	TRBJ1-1	TGTGCCAGCAGGGTACAGGGCGGCACTGAAGCTTTCTTT	CASRVQGGTEAFF
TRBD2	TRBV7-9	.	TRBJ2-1	TGTGCCAGCAGCCCAACTAGCGGGGCAAGTTACAATGAGCAGTTCTTC	CASSPTSGASYNEQFF
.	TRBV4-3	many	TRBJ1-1	TGCGCCAGCAGCCAGTACAGGGACACTGAAGCTTTCTTT	CASSQYRDTEAFF
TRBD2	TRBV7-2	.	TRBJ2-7	TGTGCCAGCAGATCCCCCCCAGCGGGGAACGAGCAGTACTTC	CASRSPPAGNEQYF
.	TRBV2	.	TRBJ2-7	TGTGCCAGCAAGATAGGGGTTGACGAGCAGTACTTC	CASKIGVDEQYF
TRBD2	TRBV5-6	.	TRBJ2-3	TGTGCCAGCAGGCCGGGACTAGCGGGGTACACAGATACGCAGTATTTT	CASRPGLAGYTDTQYF
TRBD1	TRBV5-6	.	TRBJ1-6	TGTGCCAGCAGCTTGGGACAGGGAGGTAATTCACCCCTCCACTTT	CASSLGQGGNSPLHF
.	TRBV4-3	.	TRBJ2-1	TGCGCCAGCAGCCAAGTCGGGGGCGGGGGCAATGAGCAGTTCTTC	CASSQVGGGGNEQFF
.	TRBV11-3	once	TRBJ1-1	TGTGCCAGCAGCCTCTTGGCAAACACTGAAGCTTTCTTT	CASSLLANTEAFF
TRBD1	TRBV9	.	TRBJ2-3	TGTGCCAGCAGGCCACCGGGGGACAGGGGGCCAGATACGCAGTATTTT	CASRPPGDRGPDTQYF
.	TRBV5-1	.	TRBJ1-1	TGCGCCAGCAGCTCGAGGAGCTTGAACACTGAAGCTTTCTTT	CASSSRSLNTEAFF
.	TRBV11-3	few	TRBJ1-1	TGTGCCAGCAGCTTAGGCGCGGCAGGGGCAGACACTGAAGCTTTCTTT	CASSLGAAGADTEAFF
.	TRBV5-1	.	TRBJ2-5	TGCGCCAGCAGCTTGGTAGCAGGGGGGCAAGAGACCCAGTACTTC	CASSLVAGGQETQYF
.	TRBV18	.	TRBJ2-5	TGTGCCAGCTCACCCAGTCCGCGGGAGACCCAGTACTTC	CASSPSPRETQYF
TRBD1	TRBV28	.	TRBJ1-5	TGTGCCAGCAGTGGACAGGCCAATCAGCCCCAGCATTTT	CASSGQANQPQHF
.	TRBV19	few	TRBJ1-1	TGTGCCAGTAGTCTAGACGGGTTTAACACTGAAGCTTTCTTT	CASSLDGFNTEAFF
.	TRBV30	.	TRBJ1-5	TGTGCCTGGAGTGTACCGGGGATCGGGGCCCAGCATTTT	CAWSVPGIGAQHF
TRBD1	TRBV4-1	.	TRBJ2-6	TGCGCCAGCAGCCAAGACAGGACAGGGGCCGGGGCCAACGTCCTGACTTTC	CASSQDRTGAGANVLTF
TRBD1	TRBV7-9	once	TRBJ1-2	TGTGCCAGCAGCCCGACGACAGGGAGTGACTATGGCTACACCTTC	CASSPTTGSDYGYTF
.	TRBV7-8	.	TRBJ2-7	TGTGCCAGCAGCCCCGAGGACAGAAGCTACGAGCAGTACTTC	CASSPEDRSYEQYF
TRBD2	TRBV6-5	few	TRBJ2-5	TGTGCCACCAATCCCTCGGGGGGAGAGACCCAGTACTTC	CATNPSGGETQYF
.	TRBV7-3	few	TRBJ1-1	TGTGCCAGCAGCACCCAGGAGAACACTGAAGCTTTCTTT	CASSTQENTEAFF
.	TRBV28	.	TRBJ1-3	TGTGCCAGCAGTTTAACAAGAAACACCATATATTTT	CASSLTRNTIYF
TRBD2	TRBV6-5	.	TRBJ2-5	TGTGCCAGCAGTTTCACTAGCGGGGGGGCCGTGGAGACCCAGTACTTC	CASSFTSGGAVETQYF
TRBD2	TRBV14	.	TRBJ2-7	TGTGCCAGCAGCCAAGCGGGGGGTTGGAGCTACGAGCAGTACTTC	CASSQAGGWSYEQYF
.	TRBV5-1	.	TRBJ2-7	TGCGCCAGCGGCCCGGACGGGGGACCCTACGAGCAGTACTTC	CASGPDGGPYEQYF
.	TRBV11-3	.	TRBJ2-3	TGTGCCAGCAGCTTCCGCACTAGCCCATTCTTTTCAGATACGCAGTATTTT	CASSFRTSPFFSDTQYF
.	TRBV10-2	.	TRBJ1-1	TGCGCCAGCAGTGAAAAGACAGAGAACACTGAAGCTTTCTTT	CASSEKTENTEAFF
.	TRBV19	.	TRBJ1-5	TGTGCCAGTAGTATGGGCGACAGCAATCAGCCCCAGCATTTT	CASSMGDSNQPQHF
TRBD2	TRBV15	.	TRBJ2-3	TGTGCCACCAGCAGAGGGGGGGGGAACGCAGATACGCAGTATTTT	CATSRGGGNADTQYF
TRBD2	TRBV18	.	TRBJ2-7	TGTGCCAGCTCACGCGGACTAGCGGGGATACCCCCTGAGCAGTACTTC	CASSRGLAGIPPEQYF
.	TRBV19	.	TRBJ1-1	TGTGCCAGTAGTATAGTTTTTGAGGGTAACACTGAAGCTTTCTTT	CASSIVFEGNTEAFF
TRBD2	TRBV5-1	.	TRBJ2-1	TGCGCCAGCAGCGCGCGACTAGCGGGGGGGATTGATAATGAGCAGTTCTTC	CASSARLAGGIDNEQFF
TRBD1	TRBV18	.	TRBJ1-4	TGTGCCAGCTCACTTAACAGGGGGCCGAATGAAAAACTGTTTTTT	CASSLNRGPNEKLFF
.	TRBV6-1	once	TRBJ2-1	TGTGCCAGCAGTGGTACTACCTACAATGAGCAGTTCTTC	CASSGTTYNEQFF
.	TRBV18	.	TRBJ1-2	TGTGCCAGCTCGGACGGGGGAGATGGCTACACCTTC	CASSDGGDGYTF
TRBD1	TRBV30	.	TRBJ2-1	TGTGCCTTACCGGACAGGGAAAATGAGCAGTTCTTC	CALPDRENEQFF
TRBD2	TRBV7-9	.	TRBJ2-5	TGTGCCAGCAGCTTATCCCTTAGCGGACGGGAGGCCCAGTACTTC	CASSLSLSGREAQYF
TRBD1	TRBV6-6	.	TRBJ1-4	TGTGCCAGCGGGCGCAGGGGGCATGAAAAACTGTTTTTT	CASGRRGHEKLFF
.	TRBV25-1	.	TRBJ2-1	TGTGCCAGCAGTGAATTCCAGCTAGCGTCCAATGAGCAGTTCTTC	CASSEFQLASNEQFF
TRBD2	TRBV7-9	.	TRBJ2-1	TGTGCCAGCAGCTCGTTGACTAGCTTCTATGAGCAGTTCTTC	CASSSLTSFYEQFF
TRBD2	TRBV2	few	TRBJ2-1	TGTGCCAGCAGAGCGGGGGGCGGGTACAATGAGCAGTTCTTC	CASRAGGGYNEQFF
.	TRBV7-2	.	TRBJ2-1	TGTGCCAGCAGCTCTCCCCCCAATGAGCAGTTCTTC	CASSSPPNEQFF
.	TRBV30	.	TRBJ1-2	TGTGCCTGGAGTAAGCAGCTCTACAGCGGCTACACCTTC	CAWSKQLYSGYTF
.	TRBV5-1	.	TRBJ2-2	TGCGCCAGCAGCTTGACAGGGATCTCGAACACCGGGGAGCTGTTTTTT	CASSLTGISNTGELFF
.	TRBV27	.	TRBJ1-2	TGTGCCAGCAGTTCTTCCCGGGAGGGTTATGGCTACACCTTC	CASSSSREGYGYTF
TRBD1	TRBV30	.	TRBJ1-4	TGTGCCTGGAGTGTCTCGGGACAGTTAGATGAAAAACTGTTTTTT	CAWSVSGQLDEKLFF
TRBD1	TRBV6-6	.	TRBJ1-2	TGTGCCAGCAGTTACGGCCGGGACAGGGCAGACTATGGCTACACCTTC	CASSYGRDRADYGYTF
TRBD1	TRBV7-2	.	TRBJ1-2	TGTGCCAGCAGGTCTCAGGGGGTCGGTTCCTATGGCTACACCTTC	CASRSQGVGSYGYTF
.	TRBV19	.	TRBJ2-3	TGTGCCAGTAGTATTATGGCTAGCGTTGCGGATACGCAGTATTTT	CASSIMASVADTQYF
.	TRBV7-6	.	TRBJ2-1	TGTGCCAGCAGCTTAGGAGGTATCGACAATGAGCAGTTCTTC	CASSLGGIDNEQFF